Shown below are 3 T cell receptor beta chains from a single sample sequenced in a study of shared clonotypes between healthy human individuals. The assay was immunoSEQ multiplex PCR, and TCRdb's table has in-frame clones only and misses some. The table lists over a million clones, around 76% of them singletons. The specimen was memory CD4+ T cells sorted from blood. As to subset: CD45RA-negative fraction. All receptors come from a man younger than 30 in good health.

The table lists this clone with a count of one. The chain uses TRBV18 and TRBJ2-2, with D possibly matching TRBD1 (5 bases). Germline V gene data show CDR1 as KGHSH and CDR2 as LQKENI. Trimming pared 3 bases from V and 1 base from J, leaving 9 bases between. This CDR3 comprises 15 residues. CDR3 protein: CASSPVDRNTGELFF. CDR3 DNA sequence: TGTGCCAGCTCACCCGTTGACAGGAACACCGGGGAGCTGTTTTTT.

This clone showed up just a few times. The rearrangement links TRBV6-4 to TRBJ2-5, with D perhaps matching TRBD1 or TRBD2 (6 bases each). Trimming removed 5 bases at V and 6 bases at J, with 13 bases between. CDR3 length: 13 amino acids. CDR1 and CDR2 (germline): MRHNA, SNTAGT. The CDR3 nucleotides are TGTGCCAGCAGTAAGGGGGGACCTAAGACCCAGTACTTC. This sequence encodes CASSKGGPKTQYF.

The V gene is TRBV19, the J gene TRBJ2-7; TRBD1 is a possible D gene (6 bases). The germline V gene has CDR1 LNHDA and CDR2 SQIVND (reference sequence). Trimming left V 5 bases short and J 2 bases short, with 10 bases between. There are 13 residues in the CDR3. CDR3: CASSLDRAYEQYF. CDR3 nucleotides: TGTGCCAGTAGTCTGGACAGAGCCTACGAGCAGTACTTC.